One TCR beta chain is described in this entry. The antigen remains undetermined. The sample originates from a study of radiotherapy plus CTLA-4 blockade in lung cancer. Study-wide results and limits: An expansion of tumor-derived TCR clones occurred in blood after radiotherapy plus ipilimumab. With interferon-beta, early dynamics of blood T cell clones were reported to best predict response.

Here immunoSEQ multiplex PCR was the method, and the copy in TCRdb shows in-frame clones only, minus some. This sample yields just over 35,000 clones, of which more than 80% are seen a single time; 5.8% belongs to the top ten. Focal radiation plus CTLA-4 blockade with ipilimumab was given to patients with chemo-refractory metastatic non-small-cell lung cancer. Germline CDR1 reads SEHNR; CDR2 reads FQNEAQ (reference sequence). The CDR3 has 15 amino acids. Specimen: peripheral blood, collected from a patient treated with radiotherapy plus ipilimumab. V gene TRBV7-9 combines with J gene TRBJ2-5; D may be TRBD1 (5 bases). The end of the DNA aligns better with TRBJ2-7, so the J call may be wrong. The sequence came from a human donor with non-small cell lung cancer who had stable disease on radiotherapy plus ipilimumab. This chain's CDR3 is CASSTRQLESPEQYF. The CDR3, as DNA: TGTGCCAGCAGCACAAGACAGTTGGAGTCGCCCGAGCAGTACTTC.